This TCR beta chain came from a study of regulatory T cells in long-lasting Graves disease. Combining iRepertoire HTBI primers with Arm-PCR of CDR3 regions, the authors built TCR beta libraries. TCRdb itself ran the multiplex PCR reads through MiXCR, one entry per CDR3 protein. The sample gives hundreds of thousands of distinct CDR3 sequences, roughly a fifth of which show up once; just under 30% is in the top ten. The CDR3 consists of 15 residues. Germline assignment: CDR1 SGHKS and CDR2 YYEKEE (reference sequence). V dropped 6 bases and J dropped 3 bases, with 15 bases sitting between them. Time point of the sample: persistent/refractory GD, antithyroid drugs over 5 years with positive TRAb. Scientists built the TCR library using RNA that was extracted from PBMCs.

The source material was peripheral blood mononuclear cells (PBMCs), sampled when the disease was refractory, from a patient treated with antithyroid drugs. This sequence was found in a female donor with Graves disease. This sequence joins TRBV5-5 and TRBJ2-2; possible D gene TRBD1, 6 bases. CDR3 in DNA: TGTGCCAGCATGAAGGACAGAGCATACACCGGGGAGCTGTTTTTT. Translation gives CASMKDRAYTGELFF.